These T cell receptor beta chains were read from a single sample in a study of shared clonotypes between healthy human individuals. The protocol was immunoSEQ multiplex PCR, while the TCRdb copy is restricted to in-frame clones and leaves out a portion. The sample lists about 1.9 million clones, about 94% occurring once. The material sequenced was naive CD8+ T cells from PBMCs. All receptors come from a man younger than 30 in good health. Some clones in this sample may be carry-over from other donors' samples. The CDR3 runs from the conserved cysteine through the conserved F or W. A D gene is named only where the DNA matches it firmly. Clone size is shown for a subset of rows, as once, few, many or a class of expanded clone.

J gene: TRBJ2-7; clone size: NA; D gene: TRBD1; V gene: TRBV4-3; CDR3 protein: CASSQDLGTATYEQYF; CDR3 DNA: TGCGCCAGCAGCCAAGACCTTGGGACAGCAACCTACGAGCAGTACTTC
J gene: TRBJ2-2; clone size: once; D gene: TRBD2; V gene: TRBV10-3; CDR3 protein: CAIRFTSGRVANTGELFF; CDR3 DNA: TGTGCCATCAGGTTTACTAGCGGGAGGGTTGCCAACACCGGGGAGCTGTTTTTT
J gene: TRBJ1-4; clone size: NA; D gene: TRBD1; V gene: TRBV9; CDR3 protein: CASSVKDRGNEKLFF; CDR3 DNA: TGTGCCAGCAGCGTAAAGGACAGGGGGAATGAAAAACTGTTTTTT
J gene: TRBJ2-1; clone size: NA; D gene: NA; V gene: TRBV19; CDR3 protein: CASSIADSYNEQFF; CDR3 DNA: TGTGCCAGTAGTATAGCCGATTCCTACAATGAGCAGTTCTTC
J gene: TRBJ2-1; clone size: NA; D gene: TRBD2; V gene: TRBV27; CDR3 protein: CASSASSGMVSYNEQFF; CDR3 DNA: TGTGCCAGCAGCGCGTCTAGCGGGATGGTTTCCTACAATGAGCAGTTCTTC
J gene: TRBJ1-3; clone size: NA; D gene: NA; V gene: TRBV14; CDR3 protein: CASSPAWGYGNTIYF; CDR3 DNA: TGTGCCAGCAGCCCGGCGTGGGGATATGGAAACACCATATATTTT
J gene: TRBJ2-7; clone size: NA; D gene: TRBD2; V gene: TRBV7-2; CDR3 protein: CASSMPRTRRWAETYEQYF; CDR3 DNA: TGTGCCAGCAGCATGCCCCGGACTAGGAGGTGGGCGGAGACCTACGAGCAGTACTTC
J gene: TRBJ1-1; clone size: once; D gene: NA; V gene: TRBV25-1; CDR3 protein: CASSGWQGNTEAFF; CDR3 DNA: TGTGCCAGCAGTGGGTGGCAGGGGAACACTGAAGCTTTCTTT
J gene: TRBJ2-7; clone size: once; D gene: NA; V gene: TRBV5-6; CDR3 protein: CASSLGTDYEQYF; CDR3 DNA: TGTGCCAGCAGCTTGGGAACAGACTACGAGCAGTACTTC
J gene: TRBJ2-1; clone size: once; D gene: NA; V gene: TRBV25-1; CDR3 protein: CASSQYVGSSYNEQFF; CDR3 DNA: TGTGCCAGCAGTCAATACGTGGGGAGCTCCTACAATGAGCAGTTCTTC
J gene: TRBJ2-1; clone size: NA; D gene: NA; V gene: TRBV5-5; CDR3 protein: CASSPWDRDHEQFF; CDR3 DNA: TGTGCCAGCAGCCCCTGGGATAGGGACCATGAGCAGTTCTTC
J gene: TRBJ2-1; clone size: NA; D gene: NA; V gene: TRBV6-5; CDR3 protein: CASSYSGGYEQFF; CDR3 DNA: TGTGCCAGCAGTTACTCCGGTGGCTACGAGCAGTTCTTC
J gene: TRBJ2-2; clone size: NA; D gene: TRBD2; V gene: TRBV7-9; CDR3 protein: CASSRPPGLFTGELFF; CDR3 DNA: TGTGCCAGCAGCCGCCCACCGGGACTATTTACCGGGGAGCTGTTTTTT
J gene: TRBJ2-1; clone size: NA; D gene: NA; V gene: TRBV5-1; CDR3 protein: CASSFWFGNEQFF; CDR3 DNA: TGCGCCAGCAGCTTTTGGTTCGGCAATGAGCAGTTCTTC
J gene: TRBJ2-7; clone size: NA; D gene: NA; V gene: TRBV15; CDR3 protein: CATSPGGSNGYEQYF; CDR3 DNA: TGTGCCACCAGCCCTGGGGGGTCTAACGGGTACGAGCAGTACTTC
J gene: TRBJ1-5; clone size: NA; D gene: TRBD1; V gene: TRBV19; CDR3 protein: CASRLDRGLPNQPQHF; CDR3 DNA: TGTGCCAGTAGATTGGACAGGGGGCTTCCGAATCAGCCCCAGCATTTT
J gene: TRBJ2-7; clone size: NA; D gene: NA; V gene: TRBV2; CDR3 protein: CASSDSNSPLEGAPYEQYF; CDR3 DNA: TGTGCCAGCAGTGATAGCAACTCCCCTCTAGAAGGAGCCCCTTACGAGCAGTACTTC
J gene: TRBJ2-5; clone size: NA; D gene: NA; V gene: TRBV29-1; CDR3 protein: CSVEVGAYQETQYF; CDR3 DNA: TGCAGCGTTGAAGTGGGAGCGTACCAAGAGACCCAGTACTTC
J gene: TRBJ2-5; clone size: NA; D gene: NA; V gene: TRBV28; CDR3 protein: CASSPRGQYQETQYF; CDR3 DNA: TGTGCCAGCAGTCCGCGGGGACAGTACCAAGAGACCCAGTACTTC
J gene: TRBJ1-4; clone size: NA; D gene: TRBD1; V gene: TRBV28; CDR3 protein: CASSWTGIEKLFF; CDR3 DNA: TGTGCCAGCAGCTGGACAGGGATCGAAAAACTGTTTTTT
J gene: TRBJ2-3; clone size: NA; D gene: TRBD1; V gene: TRBV7-9; CDR3 protein: CASSSRQGIGTDTQYF; CDR3 DNA: TGTGCCAGCAGCTCGAGACAGGGGATCGGCACAGATACGCAGTATTTT
J gene: TRBJ2-2; clone size: NA; D gene: TRBD1; V gene: TRBV13; CDR3 protein: CASTVATGATGELFF; CDR3 DNA: TGTGCCAGCACCGTTGCGACAGGGGCAACCGGGGAGCTGTTTTTT
J gene: TRBJ2-1; clone size: NA; D gene: TRBD2; V gene: TRBV13; CDR3 protein: CASSASLAGDLEQFF; CDR3 DNA: TGTGCCAGCAGCGCTTCACTAGCGGGAGATCTTGAGCAGTTCTTC
J gene: TRBJ1-3; clone size: NA; D gene: NA; V gene: TRBV7-9; CDR3 protein: CASSLSGRASSGNTIYF; CDR3 DNA: TGTGCCAGCAGCTTAAGTGGCAGGGCGAGCTCTGGAAACACCATATATTTT
J gene: TRBJ2-7; clone size: NA; D gene: NA; V gene: TRBV9; CDR3 protein: CASSATLNEQYF; CDR3 DNA: TGTGCCAGCAGCGCCACCCTGAACGAGCAGTACTTC
J gene: TRBJ2-1; clone size: NA; D gene: TRBD2; V gene: TRBV27; CDR3 protein: CASSRTSGRANEQFF; CDR3 DNA: TGTGCCAGCAGCAGGACTAGCGGGAGGGCCAATGAGCAGTTCTTC
J gene: TRBJ2-7; clone size: NA; D gene: TRBD2; V gene: TRBV5-1; CDR3 protein: CASSLELAGSYEQYF; CDR3 DNA: TGCGCCAGCAGCTTGGAACTAGCGGGCTCCTACGAGCAGTACTTC
J gene: TRBJ2-7; clone size: NA; D gene: NA; V gene: TRBV28; CDR3 protein: CASSHRDKTYEQYF; CDR3 DNA: TGTGCCAGCAGCCACCGGGACAAAACCTACGAGCAGTACTTC
J gene: TRBJ2-2; clone size: NA; D gene: TRBD1; V gene: TRBV4-3; CDR3 protein: CASSQIRDRDGELFF; CDR3 DNA: TGCGCCAGCAGCCAAATTAGAGACAGGGACGGGGAGCTGTTTTTT
J gene: TRBJ2-7; clone size: NA; D gene: TRBD1; V gene: TRBV27; CDR3 protein: CASSFTPGQIYEQYF; CDR3 DNA: TGTGCCAGCAGTTTCACTCCGGGACAGATCTACGAGCAGTACTTC
J gene: TRBJ2-5; clone size: NA; D gene: NA; V gene: TRBV27; CDR3 protein: CASSLTPGMQTQYF; CDR3 DNA: TGTGCCAGCAGTTTAACGCCAGGGATGCAGACCCAGTACTTC
J gene: TRBJ2-7; clone size: NA; D gene: NA; V gene: TRBV4-2; CDR3 protein: CASSPGLGSYEQYF; CDR3 DNA: TGTGCCAGCAGCCCAGGCCTCGGGTCCTACGAGCAGTACTTC
J gene: TRBJ1-1; clone size: NA; D gene: NA; V gene: TRBV4-3; CDR3 protein: CASSQGTGPGGTEAFF; CDR3 DNA: TGCGCCAGCAGCCAAGGTACAGGGCCGGGGGGCACTGAAGCTTTCTTT
J gene: TRBJ1-1; clone size: once; D gene: NA; V gene: TRBV30; CDR3 protein: CAWSLFGTWGSTEAFF; CDR3 DNA: TGTGCCTGGAGTTTGTTTGGGACGTGGGGATCCACTGAAGCTTTCTTT
J gene: TRBJ1-2; clone size: NA; D gene: NA; V gene: TRBV29-1; CDR3 protein: CSVPVWRNYGYTF; CDR3 DNA: TGCAGCGTTCCGGTGTGGCGGAACTATGGCTACACCTTC
J gene: TRBJ2-5; clone size: once; D gene: TRBD1; V gene: TRBV4-1; CDR3 protein: CASSPDRTGMGETQYF; CDR3 DNA: TGCGCCAGCAGCCCAGATCGGACAGGGATGGGGGAGACCCAGTACTTC
J gene: TRBJ2-5; clone size: NA; D gene: TRBD2; V gene: TRBV5-6; CDR3 protein: CASRDTGGTHQETQYF; CDR3 DNA: TGTGCCAGCAGGGACACCGGGGGGACCCACCAAGAGACCCAGTACTTC